This T cell receptor beta chain was identified in a study of T cells after yellow fever vaccination. V lost 6 bases, J lost 4 bases, and 5 bases stayed unmatched. This CDR3 is built from 14 residues. A single record per CDR3 protein comes from TCRdb applying MiXCR to the 5' RACE reads. This table has 100,000 to 150,000 distinct CDR3 sequences, more than 6.5% appearing once. General observations from the study: A weaker but faster secondary response was observed, peaking on day 5 versus 15.

Comments on this clonotype: Its cognate antigen is unknown.

The clonotype was recovered from a man aged 18 to 29 who received the YFV17D yellow fever vaccine. Sequencing was performed on CD4+ T cells sorted from PBMCs, taken approximately 11 days after the first yellow fever vaccination. V is TRBV12-3 or TRBV12-4 and J is TRBJ2-7; 11 positions match TRBD2. The CDR3, as DNA: TGTGCCAGCAGCCCGACTAGCGGGGTGTACGAGCAGTACTTC. It encodes CASSPTSGVYEQYF.